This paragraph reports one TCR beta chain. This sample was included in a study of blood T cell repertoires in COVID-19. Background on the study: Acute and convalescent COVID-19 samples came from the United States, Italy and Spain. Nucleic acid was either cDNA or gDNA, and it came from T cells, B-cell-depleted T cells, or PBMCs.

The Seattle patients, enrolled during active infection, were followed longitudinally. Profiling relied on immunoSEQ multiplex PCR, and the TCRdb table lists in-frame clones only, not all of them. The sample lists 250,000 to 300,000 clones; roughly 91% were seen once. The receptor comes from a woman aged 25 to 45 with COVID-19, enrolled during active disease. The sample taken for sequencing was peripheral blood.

CDR3 sequence: CASSGGQLIYGYTF. In nucleotides, the CDR3 is TGTGCCAGCAGTGGGGGACAGCTCATATATGGCTACACCTTC. This chain connects TRBV2 to TRBJ1-2, with 7 bases matching TRBD1. This CDR3 region has 14 residues. Unmatched junction bases numbered 7, after V lost 4 bases and J lost 5 bases. Germline loops: CDR1 SNHLY, CDR2 FYNNEI.